This entry is about one T cell receptor beta chain. The sample contains more than one DNA sequence encoding this CDR3. The sample comes from a study of shared clonotypes between healthy human individuals. The method was immunoSEQ multiplex PCR; TCRdb's version includes in-frame clones alone and lacks a portion of them. The sample lists millions of clones; more than 80% were seen once. Per the germline V gene, CDR1 is SGHNT and CDR2 is YYREEE (reference sequence). The CDR3 is made up of 15 amino acids. With V trimmed by 2 bases and J by 0 bases, 3 bases remained unmatched. The origin of this receptor is a man younger than 35 in good health. The specimen sequenced was naive CD4+ T cells sorted from blood. Subset meaning: CD45RA+ positively selected. This chain connects TRBV5-4 to TRBJ2-3; 7 bases fit TRBD1. The CDR3 DNA is TGTGCCAGCAGCTTAGGGGGCGCTAGCACAGATACGCAGTATTTT. Protein product: CASSLGGASTDTQYF.